Sequencing of this T cell receptor beta chain was carried out in a study of Tregs in tolerant kidney transplant recipients. The nonmyeloablative bone marrow transplants came from related graft donors, with transient mixed chimerism. As concerns this clone: The antigen remains unidentified.

Clones were read by immunoSEQ multiplex PCR, and TCRdb kept only the in-frame ones, dropping some. The data hold some 47,000 clones, with roughly 87% observed a single time. Findings and caveats of the study: Changing PCR primers prevented nucleotide comparison between some patients' samples. Expanding Tregs on activated donor B cells appeared to best identify donor-specific TCRbeta clones. In tolerant patients, donor-specific Tregs outgrew total Tregs, suggesting antigen-driven expansion. Biological reproducibility was not directly addressed, but technical replication error appeared minimal.

With 10 bases removed from V and 4 bases from J, the gap between germline ends came to 20 bases. Germline V gives CDR1 MNHEY, CDR2 SMNVEV (reference sequence). The CDR3 covers 15 residues. The material was CD8+ T cells from blood (PBMCs), obtained 12 months after the transplant. This rearrangement joins TRBV27 to TRBJ1-3; D not resolved. The TCR was taken from a human patient who received a combined kidney and bone marrow transplant. Some T cells may originate from the graft donor. CDR3 sequence (DNA): TGTGCCATCACTTTTCTTGAGGCTGGGGGAAACACCATATATTTT. This codes for CAITFLEAGGNTIYF.